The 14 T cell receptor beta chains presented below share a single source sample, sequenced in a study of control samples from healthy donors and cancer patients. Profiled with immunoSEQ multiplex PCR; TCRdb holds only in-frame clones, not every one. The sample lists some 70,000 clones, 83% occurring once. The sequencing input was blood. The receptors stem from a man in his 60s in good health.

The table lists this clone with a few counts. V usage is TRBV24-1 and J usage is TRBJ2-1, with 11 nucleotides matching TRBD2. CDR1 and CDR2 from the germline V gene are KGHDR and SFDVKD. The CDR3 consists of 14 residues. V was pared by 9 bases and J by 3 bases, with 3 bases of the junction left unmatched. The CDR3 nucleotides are TGTGCCACCGTAGCGGGAGGGCTCTACAATGAGCAGTTCTTC. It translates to CATVAGGLYNEQFF.

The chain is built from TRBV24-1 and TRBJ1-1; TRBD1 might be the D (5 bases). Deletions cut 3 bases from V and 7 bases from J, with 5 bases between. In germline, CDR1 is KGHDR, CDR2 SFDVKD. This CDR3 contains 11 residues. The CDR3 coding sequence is TGTGCCACCAGTGATAGGGGTGAAGCTTTCTTT. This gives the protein CATSDRGEAFF.

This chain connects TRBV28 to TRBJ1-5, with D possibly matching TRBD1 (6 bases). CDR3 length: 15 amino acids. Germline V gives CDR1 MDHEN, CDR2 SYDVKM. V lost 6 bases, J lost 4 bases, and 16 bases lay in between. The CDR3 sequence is CASRLWDTENQPQHF. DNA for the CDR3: TGTGCCAGCAGACTCTGGGACACTGAAAATCAGCCCCAGCATTTT.

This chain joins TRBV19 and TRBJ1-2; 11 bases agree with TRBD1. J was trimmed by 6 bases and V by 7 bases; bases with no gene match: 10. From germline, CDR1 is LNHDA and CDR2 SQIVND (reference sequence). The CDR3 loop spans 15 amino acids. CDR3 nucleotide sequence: TGTGCCAGTAAAATCCGGGACAGGGGGATTCATGGCTACACCTTC. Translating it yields CASKIRDRGIHGYTF.

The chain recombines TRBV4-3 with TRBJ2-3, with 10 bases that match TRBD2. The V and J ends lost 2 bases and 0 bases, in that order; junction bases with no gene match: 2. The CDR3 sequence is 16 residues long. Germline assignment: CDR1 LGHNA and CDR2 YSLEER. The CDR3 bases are TGCGCCAGCAGCCAACAGACTAGCGGGAGCACAGATACGCAGTATTTT. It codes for CASSQQTSGSTDTQYF.

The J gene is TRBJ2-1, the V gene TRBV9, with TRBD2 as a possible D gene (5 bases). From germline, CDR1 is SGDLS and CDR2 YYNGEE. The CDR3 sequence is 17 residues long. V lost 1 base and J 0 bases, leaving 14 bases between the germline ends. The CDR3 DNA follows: TGTGCCAGCAGCGTATCGGGTCAGACTAACTCCTACAATGAGCAGTTCTTC. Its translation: CASSVSGQTNSYNEQFF.

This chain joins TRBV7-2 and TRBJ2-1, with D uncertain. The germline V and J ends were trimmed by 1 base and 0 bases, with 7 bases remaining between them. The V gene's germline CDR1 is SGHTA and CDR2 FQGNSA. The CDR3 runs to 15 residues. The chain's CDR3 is CASSLDFSSYNEQFF. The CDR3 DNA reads TGTGCCAGCAGCTTAGACTTTAGCTCCTACAATGAGCAGTTCTTC.

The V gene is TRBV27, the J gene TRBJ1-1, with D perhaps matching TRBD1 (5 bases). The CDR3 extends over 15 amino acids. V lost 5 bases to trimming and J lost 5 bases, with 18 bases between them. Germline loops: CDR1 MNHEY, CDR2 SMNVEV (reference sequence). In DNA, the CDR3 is TGTGCCAGCAGTGCGCATCTACAAGGGGCGACTGAAGCTTTCTTT. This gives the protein CASSAHLQGATEAFF.

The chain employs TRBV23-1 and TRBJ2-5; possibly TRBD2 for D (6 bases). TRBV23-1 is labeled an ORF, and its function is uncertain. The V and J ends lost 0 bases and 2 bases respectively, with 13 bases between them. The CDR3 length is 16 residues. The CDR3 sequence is CASSQSRGKWQETQYF. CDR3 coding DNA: TGCGCCAGCAGTCAATCCCGCGGGAAGTGGCAAGAGACCCAGTACTTC.

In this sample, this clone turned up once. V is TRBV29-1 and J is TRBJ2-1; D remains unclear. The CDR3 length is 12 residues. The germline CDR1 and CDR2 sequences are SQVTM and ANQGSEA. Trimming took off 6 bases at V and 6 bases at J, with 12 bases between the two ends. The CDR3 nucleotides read TGCAGCGTCGGCCCGAAAACCAATGAGCAGTTCTTC. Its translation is CSVGPKTNEQFF.

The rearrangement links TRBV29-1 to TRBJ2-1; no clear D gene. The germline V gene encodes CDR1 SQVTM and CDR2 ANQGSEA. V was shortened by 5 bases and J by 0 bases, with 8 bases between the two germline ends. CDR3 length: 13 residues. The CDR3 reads CSVIWSSYNEQFF. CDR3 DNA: TGCAGCGTTATATGGAGCTCCTACAATGAGCAGTTCTTC.

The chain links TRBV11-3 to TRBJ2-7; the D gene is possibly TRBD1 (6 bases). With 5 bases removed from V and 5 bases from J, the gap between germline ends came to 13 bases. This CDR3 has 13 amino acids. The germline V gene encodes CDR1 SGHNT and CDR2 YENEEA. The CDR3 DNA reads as TGTGCCAGCAGCGCCGACAGGATACACGAGCAGTACTTC. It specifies CASSADRIHEQYF.

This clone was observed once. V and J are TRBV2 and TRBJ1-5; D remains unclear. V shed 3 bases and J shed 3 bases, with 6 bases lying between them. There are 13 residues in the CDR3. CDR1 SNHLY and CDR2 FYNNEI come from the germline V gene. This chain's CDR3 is CASSDSNNQPQHF. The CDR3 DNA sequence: TGTGCCAGCAGTGACAGCAACAATCAGCCCCAGCATTTT.

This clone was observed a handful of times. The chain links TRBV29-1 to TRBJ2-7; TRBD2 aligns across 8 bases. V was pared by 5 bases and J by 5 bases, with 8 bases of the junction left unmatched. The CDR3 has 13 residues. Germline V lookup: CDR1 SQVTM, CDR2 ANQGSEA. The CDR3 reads CSVSGAGVHEQYF. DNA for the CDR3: TGCAGCGTTTCTGGAGCGGGAGTCCACGAGCAGTACTTC.